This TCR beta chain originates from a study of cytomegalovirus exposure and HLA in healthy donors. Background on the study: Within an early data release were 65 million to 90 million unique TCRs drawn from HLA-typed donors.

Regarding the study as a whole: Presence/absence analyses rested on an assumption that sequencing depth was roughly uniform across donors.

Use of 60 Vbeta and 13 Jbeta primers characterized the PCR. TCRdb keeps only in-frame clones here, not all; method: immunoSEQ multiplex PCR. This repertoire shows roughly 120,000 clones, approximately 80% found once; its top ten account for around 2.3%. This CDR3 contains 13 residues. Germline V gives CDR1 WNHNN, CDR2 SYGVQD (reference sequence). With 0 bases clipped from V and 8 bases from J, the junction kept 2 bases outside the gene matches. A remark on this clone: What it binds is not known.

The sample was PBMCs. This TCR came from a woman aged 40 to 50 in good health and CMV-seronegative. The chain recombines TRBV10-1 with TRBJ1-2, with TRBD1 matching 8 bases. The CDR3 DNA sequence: TGCGCCAGCAGTGAGTCGACAGGGGAAGGCTACACCTTC. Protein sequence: CASSESTGEGYTF.